The 3 T cell receptor beta chains in this list originate from one sample, sequenced in a study of shared clonotypes between healthy human individuals. The protocol was immunoSEQ multiplex PCR, while the TCRdb copy is restricted to in-frame clones and leaves out a portion. The sample has a few hundred thousand clones; roughly 87% are singletons. Source material: memory CD8+ T cells sorted from blood. The subset was: CD45RO+ cells pooled with CCR7-negative TemRA cells. These TCRs come from a man younger than 30 in good health.

This chain uses TRBV13 with TRBJ2-2; D may be TRBD2 (6 bases). The V gene's germline CDR1 is PRHDT and CDR2 FYEKMQ (reference sequence). V dropped 5 bases and J dropped 3 bases, with 13 bases sitting between them. The CDR3 is 15 amino acids. CDR3 DNA sequence: TGTGCCAGCAGCCAGACCGGGACTGACACCGGGGAGCTGTTTTTT. Translated, it gives CASSQTGTDTGELFF.

This clone was counted a few times. This sequence joins TRBV6-1 and TRBJ2-3, with a possible D match to TRBD2 (6 bases). The CDR3 contains 17 residues. Germline V lookup: CDR1 MNHNS, CDR2 SASEGT. The V and J ends lost 1 base and 4 bases respectively, with 18 bases between them. Written as DNA, the CDR3 is TGTGCCAGCAGTGAAGACCCGGGGGACTGGGTTCCAGATACGCAGTATTTT. It codes for CASSEDPGDWVPDTQYF.

This clone was counted between two and nine times. The chain has TRBV6-1 and TRBJ2-7, with D possibly being TRBD2 (5 bases). V was pared by 5 bases and J by 2 bases, with 10 bases between. The germline CDR1 and CDR2 sequences are MNHNS and SASEGT. This CDR3 region has 13 residues. The CDR3 DNA is TGTGCCAGCAGTCCTGGCGGGCCCTACGAGCAGTACTTC. As protein: CASSPGGPYEQYF.